What follows describes a single T cell receptor (beta chain). The source of the sample is a study of T cells in narcolepsy. Germline assignment: CDR1 SEHNR and CDR2 FQNEAQ (reference sequence). The CDR3 spans 14 residues. V was clipped by 1 base and J by 2 bases, with 6 bases between them. Assay: immunoSEQ multiplex PCR; the TCRdb copy retains only in-frame clones and omits some. The sample has just over 40,000 clones; more than 70% are singletons. The chain has TRBV7-9 and TRBJ1-3, with D perhaps matching TRBD1 (6 bases). Input material: CD45RA- memory CD4+ T cells from PBMCs. The TCR sequence derives from a human donor with narcolepsy. In DNA, the CDR3 is TGTGCCAGCAGCTTAGACAGGGCTGGAAACACCATATATTTT. This translates into CASSLDRAGNTIYF.